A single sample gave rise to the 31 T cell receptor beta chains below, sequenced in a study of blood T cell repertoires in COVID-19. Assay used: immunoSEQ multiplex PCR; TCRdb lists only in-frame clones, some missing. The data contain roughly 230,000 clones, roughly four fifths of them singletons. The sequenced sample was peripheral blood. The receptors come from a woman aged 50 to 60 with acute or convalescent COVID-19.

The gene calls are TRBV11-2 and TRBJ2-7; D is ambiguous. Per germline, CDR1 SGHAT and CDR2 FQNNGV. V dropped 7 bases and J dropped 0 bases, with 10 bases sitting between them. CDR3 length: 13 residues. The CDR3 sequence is CASTLSNSYEQYF. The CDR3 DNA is TGTGCCAGCACCCTATCGAACTCCTACGAGCAGTACTTC.

The chain's CDR3 is CASSLNQGNYGYTF. The DNA for the CDR3 is TGTGCCAGCAGCCTCAATCAGGGTAACTATGGCTACACCTTC. This chain links TRBV7-2 with TRBJ1-2; D may be TRBD1 (5 bases). The CDR3 is 14 residues long. Trimming left V 5 bases short and J 1 base short, with 11 bases between. In germline, CDR1 is SGHTA, CDR2 FQGNSA.

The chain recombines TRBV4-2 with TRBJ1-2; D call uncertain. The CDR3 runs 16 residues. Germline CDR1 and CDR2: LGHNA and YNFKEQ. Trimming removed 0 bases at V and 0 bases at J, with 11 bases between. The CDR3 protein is CASSQDEQTTNYGYTF. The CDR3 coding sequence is TGTGCCAGCAGCCAAGATGAACAGACTACTAACTATGGCTACACCTTC.

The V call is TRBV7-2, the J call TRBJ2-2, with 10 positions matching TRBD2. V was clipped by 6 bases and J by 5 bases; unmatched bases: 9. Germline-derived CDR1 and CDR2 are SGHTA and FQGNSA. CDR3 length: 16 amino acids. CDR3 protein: CASRGGLAGVTGELFF. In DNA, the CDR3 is TGTGCCAGCAGGGGGGGGCTAGCGGGAGTTACCGGGGAGCTGTTTTTT.

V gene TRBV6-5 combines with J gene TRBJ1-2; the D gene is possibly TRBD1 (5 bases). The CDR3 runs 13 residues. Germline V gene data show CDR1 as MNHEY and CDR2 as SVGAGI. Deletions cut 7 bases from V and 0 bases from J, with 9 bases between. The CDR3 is CASKSGTNYGYTF. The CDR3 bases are TGTGCCAGCAAGTCAGGGACTAACTATGGCTACACCTTC.

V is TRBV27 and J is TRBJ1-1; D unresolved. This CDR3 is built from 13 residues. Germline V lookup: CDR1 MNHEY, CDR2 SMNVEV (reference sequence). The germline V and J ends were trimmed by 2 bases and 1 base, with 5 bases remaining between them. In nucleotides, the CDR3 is TGTGCCAGCAGTTTAAATAGGAACACTGAAGCTTTCTTT. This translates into CASSLNRNTEAFF.

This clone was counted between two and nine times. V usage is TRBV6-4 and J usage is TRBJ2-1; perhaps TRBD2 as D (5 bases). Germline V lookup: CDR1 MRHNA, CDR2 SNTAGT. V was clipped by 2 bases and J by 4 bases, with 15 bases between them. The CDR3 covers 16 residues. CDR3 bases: TGTGCCAGCAGTGACACGGTAGCTGGCGGGTACAATGAGCAGTTCTTC. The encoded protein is CASSDTVAGGYNEQFF.

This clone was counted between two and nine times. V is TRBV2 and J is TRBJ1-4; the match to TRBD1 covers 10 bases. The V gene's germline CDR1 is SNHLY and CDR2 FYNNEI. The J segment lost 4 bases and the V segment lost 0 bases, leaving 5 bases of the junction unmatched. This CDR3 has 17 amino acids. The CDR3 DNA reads TGTGCCAGCAGTGAAGCGCCGGGACAGGGGCTTAATGAAAAACTGTTTTTT. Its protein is CASSEAPGQGLNEKLFF.

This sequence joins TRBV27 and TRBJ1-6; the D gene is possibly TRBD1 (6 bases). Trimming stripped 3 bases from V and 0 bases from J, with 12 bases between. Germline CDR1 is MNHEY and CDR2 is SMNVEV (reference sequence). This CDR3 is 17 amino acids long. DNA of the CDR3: TGTGCCAGCAGTTTTTCGGCCAGGGGCTCCTATAATTCACCCCTCCACTTT. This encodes CASSFSARGSYNSPLHF.

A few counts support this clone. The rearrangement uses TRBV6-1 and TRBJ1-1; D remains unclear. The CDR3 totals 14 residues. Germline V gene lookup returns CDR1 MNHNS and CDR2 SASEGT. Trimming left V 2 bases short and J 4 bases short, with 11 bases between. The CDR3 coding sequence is TGTGCCAGCAGTGAAACTTGGAGTAGCACTGAAGCTTTCTTT. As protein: CASSETWSSTEAFF.

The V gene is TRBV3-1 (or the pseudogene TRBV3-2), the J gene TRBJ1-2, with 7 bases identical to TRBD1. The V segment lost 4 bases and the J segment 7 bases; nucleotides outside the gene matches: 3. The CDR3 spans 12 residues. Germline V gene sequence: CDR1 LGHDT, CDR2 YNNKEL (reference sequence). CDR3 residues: CASSLQGIGYTF. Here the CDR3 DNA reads TGTGCCAGCAGCCTACAGGGGATTGGCTACACCTTC.

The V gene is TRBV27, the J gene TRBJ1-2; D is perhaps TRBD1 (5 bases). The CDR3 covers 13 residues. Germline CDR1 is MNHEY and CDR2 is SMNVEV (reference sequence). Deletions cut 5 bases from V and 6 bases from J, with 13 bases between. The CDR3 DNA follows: TGTGCCAGCAGTGGGGACTTCCCCAATGGCTACACCTTC. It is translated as CASSGDFPNGYTF.

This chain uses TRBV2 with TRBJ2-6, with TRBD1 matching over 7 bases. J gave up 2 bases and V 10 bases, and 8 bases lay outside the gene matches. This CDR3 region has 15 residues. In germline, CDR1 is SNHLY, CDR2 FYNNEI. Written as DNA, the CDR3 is TGTGCCACCCCCCAGGGGGATCCTGGGGCCAACGTCCTGACTTTC. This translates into CATPQGDPGANVLTF.

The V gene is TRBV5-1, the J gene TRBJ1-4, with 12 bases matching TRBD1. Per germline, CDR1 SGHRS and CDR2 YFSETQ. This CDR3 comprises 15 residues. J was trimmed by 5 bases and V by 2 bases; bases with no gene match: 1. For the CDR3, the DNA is TGCGCCAGCAGCTTCGGGACAGGGGGCAATGAAAAACTGTTTTTT. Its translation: CASSFGTGGNEKLFF.

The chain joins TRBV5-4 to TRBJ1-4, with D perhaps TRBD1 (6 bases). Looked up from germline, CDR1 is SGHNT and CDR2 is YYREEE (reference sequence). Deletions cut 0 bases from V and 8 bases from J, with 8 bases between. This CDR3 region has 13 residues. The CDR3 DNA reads TGTGCCAGCAGCTTGGACAGGGTAGAAAAACTGTTTTTT. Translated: CASSLDRVEKLFF.

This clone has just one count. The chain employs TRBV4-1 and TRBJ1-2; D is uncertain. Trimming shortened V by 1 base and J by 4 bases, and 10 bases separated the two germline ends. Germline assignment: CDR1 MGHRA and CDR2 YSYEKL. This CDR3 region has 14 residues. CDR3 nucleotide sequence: TGCGCCAGCAGCCAAGGCCGGGCGGGCTATGGCTACACCTTC. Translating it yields CASSQGRAGYGYTF.

CDR3 protein: CASSSRDRGLNTEAFF. The DNA of the CDR3 is TGTGCCAGCAGTTCCCGGGACAGGGGTTTGAACACTGAAGCTTTCTTT. The genes are TRBV28 and TRBJ1-1; 10 nucleotides align to TRBD1. Germline V lookup: CDR1 MDHEN, CDR2 SYDVKM. Unmatched junction bases numbered 5, after V lost 4 bases and J lost 0 bases. CDR3 size: 16 residues.

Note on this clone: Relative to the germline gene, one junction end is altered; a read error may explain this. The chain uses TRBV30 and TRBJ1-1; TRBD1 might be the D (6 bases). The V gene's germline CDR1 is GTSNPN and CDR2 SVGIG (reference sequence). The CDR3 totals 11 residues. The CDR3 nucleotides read TGTGCCTGGAGTGTAGAGGGGGTTGTAATCTTT. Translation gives CAWSVEGVVIF. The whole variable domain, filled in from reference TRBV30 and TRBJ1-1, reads SQTIHQWPATLVQPVGSPLSLECTVEGTSNPNLYWYRQAAGRGLQLLFYSVGIGQISSEVPQNLSASRPQDRQFILSSKKLLLSDSGFYLCAWSVEGVVIFGQGTRLTVV.

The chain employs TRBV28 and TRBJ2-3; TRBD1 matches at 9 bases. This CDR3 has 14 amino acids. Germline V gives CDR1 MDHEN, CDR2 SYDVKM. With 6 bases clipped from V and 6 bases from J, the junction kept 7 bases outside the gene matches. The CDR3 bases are TGTGCCAGCAGGCTGGGACAGGGTAGCGATACGCAGTATTTT. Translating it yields CASRLGQGSDTQYF.

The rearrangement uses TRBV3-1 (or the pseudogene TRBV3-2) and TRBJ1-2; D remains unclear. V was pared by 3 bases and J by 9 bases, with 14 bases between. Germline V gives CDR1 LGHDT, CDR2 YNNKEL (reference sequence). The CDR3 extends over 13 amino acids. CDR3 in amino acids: CASSQGGPPRYTF. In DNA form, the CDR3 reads TGTGCCAGCAGCCAGGGAGGGCCCCCACGCTACACCTTC.

The CDR3 region is CASSRLGTGDNSPLHF. CDR3 bases: TGCGCCAGCAGCCGCCTCGGGACAGGGGACAATTCACCCCTCCACTTT. J is TRBJ1-6 and V is TRBV5-1; 10 nucleotides line up with TRBD1. V lost 4 bases and J lost 7; bases outside the gene matches: 8. CDR1 and CDR2 (germline): SGHRS, YFSETQ. The CDR3 spans 16 residues.

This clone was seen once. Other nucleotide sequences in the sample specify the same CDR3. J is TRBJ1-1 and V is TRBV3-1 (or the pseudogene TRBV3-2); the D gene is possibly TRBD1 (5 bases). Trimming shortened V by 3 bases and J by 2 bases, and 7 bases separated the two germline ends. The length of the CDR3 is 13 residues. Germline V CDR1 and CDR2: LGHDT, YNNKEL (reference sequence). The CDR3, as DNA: TGTGCCAGCAGCCAGGGGGGAAACACTGAAGCTTTCTTT. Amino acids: CASSQGGNTEAFF.

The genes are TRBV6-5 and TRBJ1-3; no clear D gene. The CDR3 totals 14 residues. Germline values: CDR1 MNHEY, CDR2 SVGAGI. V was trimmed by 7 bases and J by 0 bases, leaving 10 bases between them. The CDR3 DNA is TGTGCCAGCACCGAACGGGTCTCTGGAAACACCATATATTTT. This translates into CASTERVSGNTIYF.

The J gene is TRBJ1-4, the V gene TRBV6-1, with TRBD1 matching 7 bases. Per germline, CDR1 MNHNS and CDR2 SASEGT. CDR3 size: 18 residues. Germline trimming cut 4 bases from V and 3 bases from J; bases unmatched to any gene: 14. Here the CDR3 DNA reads TGTGCCAGCAGTGGGATTCCCGGGACAGCGGCTCCTAATGAAAAACTGTTTTTT. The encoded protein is CASSGIPGTAAPNEKLFF.

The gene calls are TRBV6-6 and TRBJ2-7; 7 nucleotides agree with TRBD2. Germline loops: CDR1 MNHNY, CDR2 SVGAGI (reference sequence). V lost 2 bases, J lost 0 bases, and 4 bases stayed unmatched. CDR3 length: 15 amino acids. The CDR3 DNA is TGTGCCAGCAGTTACGTCCCGGGGGGCTCCTACGAGCAGTACTTC. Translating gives CASSYVPGGSYEQYF.

The CDR3 DNA reads as TGTGCCACTGGCCAGGGTCAAGAGACCCAGTACTTC. Its translation is CATGQGQETQYF. J is TRBJ2-5 and V is TRBV15; TRBD1 is a possible D gene (5 bases). V lost 9 bases and J lost 2, with 10 bases in between. CDR3 length equals 12 residues. Per germline, CDR1 LNHNV and CDR2 YYDKDF (reference sequence).

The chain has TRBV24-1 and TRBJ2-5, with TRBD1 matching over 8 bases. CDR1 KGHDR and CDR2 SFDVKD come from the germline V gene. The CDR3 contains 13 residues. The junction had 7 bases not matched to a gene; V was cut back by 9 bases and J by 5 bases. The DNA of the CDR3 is TGTGCCACCGCAGGGGGCGCCGATGAGACCCAGTACTTC. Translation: CATAGGADETQYF.

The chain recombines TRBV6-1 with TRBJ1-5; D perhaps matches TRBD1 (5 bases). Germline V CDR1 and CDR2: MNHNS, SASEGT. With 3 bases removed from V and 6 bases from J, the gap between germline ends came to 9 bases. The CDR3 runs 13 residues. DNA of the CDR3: TGTGCCAGCAGTGATAGGGGATTTCAGCCCCAGCATTTT. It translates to CASSDRGFQPQHF.

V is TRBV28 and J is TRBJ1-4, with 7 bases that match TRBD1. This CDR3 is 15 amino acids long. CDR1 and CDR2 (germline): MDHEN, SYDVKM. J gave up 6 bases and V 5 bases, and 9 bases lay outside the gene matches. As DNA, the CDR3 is TGTGCCAGCAGTGTGACAGGGAATATAGATGAAAAACTGTTTTTT. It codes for CASSVTGNIDEKLFF.

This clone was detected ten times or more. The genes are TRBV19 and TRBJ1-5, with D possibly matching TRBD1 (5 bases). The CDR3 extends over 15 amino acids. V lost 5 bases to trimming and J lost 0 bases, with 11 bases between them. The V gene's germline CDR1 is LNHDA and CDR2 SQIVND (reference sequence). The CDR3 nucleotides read TGTGCCAGTAGTTTATCGACAGATAGCAATCAGCCCCAGCATTTT. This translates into CASSLSTDSNQPQHF.

Here the CDR3 DNA reads TGTGCCAGCAGCCGCCGGGACAGGCCGAACACTGAAGCTTTCTTT. Translation gives CASSRRDRPNTEAFF. The chain uses TRBV11-2 and TRBJ1-1; 8 bases are shared with TRBD1. V lost 5 bases and J lost 1; bases outside the gene matches: 6. CDR3 size: 15 residues. Germline CDR1 is SGHAT and CDR2 is FQNNGV.